This T cell receptor (beta chain) was sequenced during a study of T-cell memory formation after mild COVID-19. As for the study in general: The two donors had largely donor-specific TCR clusters.

Whole-study findings and limits: Pre-infection memory showed some responding clones, and this suggested that cross-reactive memory joined.

5'RACE primed at constant segments yielded TCR alpha and TCR beta cDNA libraries bearing sample barcodes and UMIs. Via MiXCR, TCRdb re-called the 5' RACE reads, giving one row per CDR3 protein. Of 250,000 or so distinct CDR3 sequences listed, roughly 18% are singletons. The CDR3 consists of 12 residues. Looked up from germline, CDR1 is SQVTM and CDR2 is ANQGSEA. Deletions cut 0 bases from V and 3 bases from J, with 5 bases between. Regarding this clonotype: Its antigen remains unknown.

V is TRBV29-1 and J is TRBJ1-1; D ambiguous. Material: PBMCs or a T cell subset sorted from them (not recorded which). This TCR came from a man aged 18-30 years who had mild COVID-19 (a few samples of this study predate the infection). Cell type and time point are not known. The CDR3: CSVEDLDTEAFF. CDR3 nucleotide sequence: TGCAGCGTTGAAGATCTCGACACTGAAGCTTTCTTT.